Following are 13 T cell receptor beta chains from one sample sequenced in a study of blood T cell repertoires in COVID-19. The method was immunoSEQ multiplex PCR; TCRdb's version includes in-frame clones alone and lacks a portion of them. The sample yields about 270,000 clones, around 91% seen once. Sequencing was done on a sample of PBMCs or T cells enriched from blood (not recorded which). The receptors originated from a woman under 30 who had recovered from COVID-19.

The V gene is TRBV4-2, the J gene TRBJ1-5, with D unclear. Germline CDR1 LGHNA, CDR2 YNFKEQ. The CDR3 runs 15 residues. V lost 0 bases and J lost 0, with 6 bases in between. CDR3 loop: CASSQEYYSNQPQHF. The CDR3 region has the DNA TGTGCCAGCAGCCAAGAGTACTATAGCAATCAGCCCCAGCATTTT.

This chain uses TRBV5-4 with TRBJ2-7; no clear D. Germline V CDR1 and CDR2: SGHNT, YYREEE (reference sequence). This CDR3 region has 14 residues. Trimming removed 1 base from V and 0 bases from J, with 8 bases in between. The DNA of the CDR3 is TGTGCCAGCAGCTTGATTTCTAGCTCCTACGAGCAGTACTTC. Translation: CASSLISSSYEQYF.

This clone showed up just once. V gene TRBV4-2 combines with J gene TRBJ2-1; 9 bases are shared with TRBD2. There are 18 residues in the CDR3. Losses at the gene ends were 0 bases for V and 4 bases for J; bases not matched to a gene: 10. CDR1 is LGHNA and CDR2 is YNFKEQ in the germline V gene. This CDR3 is CASSQDNAGGPPYNEQFF. As DNA, the CDR3 is TGTGCCAGCAGCCAAGATAACGCGGGGGGGCCACCATACAATGAGCAGTTCTTC.

The chain joins TRBV19 to TRBJ1-1; no definite D call. The V gene's germline CDR1 is LNHDA and CDR2 SQIVND (reference sequence). The CDR3 covers 15 residues. The V end was cut by 3 bases, the J end by 12 bases, with 23 bases between. The CDR3 loop reads CASSIEADLSWYSFF. The CDR3 coding sequence is TGTGCCAGTAGTATCGAAGCGGACTTGTCTTGGTACTCTTTCTTT.

The rearrangement joins TRBV7-6 to TRBJ1-1; 7 bases agree with TRBD1. From germline, CDR1 is SGHVS and CDR2 FNYEAQ. With V trimmed by 0 bases and J by 2 bases, 6 bases remained unmatched. This CDR3 spans 16 amino acids. CDR3 amino acids: CASSLAFRGTNTEAFF. The CDR3 nucleotides are TGTGCCAGCAGCTTAGCGTTCAGGGGGACCAACACTGAAGCTTTCTTT. The whole variable domain, remainder taken from reference TRBV7-6 and TRBJ1-1, is GAGVSQSPRYKVTKRGQDVALRCDPISGHVSLYWYRQALGQGPEFLTYFNYEAQQDKSGLPNDRFSAERPEGSISTLTIQRTEQRDSAMYRCASSLAFRGTNTEAFFGQGTRLTVV.

V is TRBV24-1 and J is TRBJ2-1; D not resolved. The CDR3 consists of 9 residues. Looked up from germline, CDR1 is KGHDR and CDR2 is SFDVKD. The ends were cut back, 12 bases at V and 10 bases at J, with 9 bases in the middle. CDR3 in amino acids: CAQEEEQFF. In DNA, the CDR3 is TGTGCCCAAGAGGAGGAGCAGTTCTTC.

About this clone itself: This CDR3 is also generated by other DNA sequences in the sample. This sequence joins TRBV5-1 and TRBJ1-4; 7 bases agree with TRBD1. The CDR3 covers 14 residues. V gave up 1 base and J gave up 5 bases; unmatched junction bases: 2. In germline, CDR1 is SGHRS, CDR2 YFSETQ. This CDR3 is CASSLRQGNEKLFF. The CDR3 region has the DNA TGCGCCAGCAGCTTGCGACAGGGAAATGAAAAACTGTTTTTT.

This clone was counted a single time. The J gene is TRBJ1-5, the V gene TRBV11-2; 9 bases map to TRBD1. V was clipped by 2 bases and J by 2 bases; unmatched bases: 7. CDR3 length equals 17 residues. The germline V gene has CDR1 SGHAT and CDR2 FQNNGV. CDR3 protein: CASSLYGTGCGNQPQHF. CDR3 coding DNA: TGTGCCAGCAGCTTATATGGGACAGGGTGTGGCAATCAGCCCCAGCATTTT.

The chain employs TRBV2 and TRBJ1-2; TRBD1 aligns across 9 bases. With 6 bases clipped from V and 3 bases from J, the junction kept 8 bases outside the gene matches. This CDR3 contains 15 residues. Germline CDR1 and CDR2: SNHLY and FYNNEI. The CDR3 here is CASSSSRTGDYGYTF. The CDR3 DNA reads TGTGCCAGCAGCAGTAGTCGGACAGGGGACTATGGCTACACCTTC.

In DNA form, the CDR3 reads TGTGCCACCAGCAGAGAGGTAGGGGGCTTAGGCGAGCAGTACTTC. It is translated as CATSREVGGLGEQYF. The chain joins TRBV15 to TRBJ2-7; 7 bases are shared with TRBD1. V dropped 0 bases and J dropped 6; count of bases not matched to a gene: 8. This CDR3 is 15 amino acids long. Germline V lookup: CDR1 LNHNV, CDR2 YYDKDF (reference sequence).

The count of this clone is one. J is TRBJ2-5 and V is TRBV5-1, with a tentative D call TRBD1 (6 bases). The length of the CDR3 is 15 residues. The germline gives CDR1 SGHRS, CDR2 YFSETQ. V was cut by 0 bases and J by 1 base, with 10 bases left in between. CDR3 in DNA: TGCGCCAGCAGCTTGGGAGGGACATCCCAAGAGACCCAGTACTTC. Protein: CASSLGGTSQETQYF. The full variable domain, rest sourced from reference TRBV5-1 and TRBJ2-5, is KAGVTQTPRYLIKTRGQQVTLSCSPISGHRSVSWYQQTPGQGLQFLFEYFSETQRNKGNFPGRFSGRQFSNSRSEMNVSTLELGDSALYLCASSLGGTSQETQYFGPGTRLLVL.

V usage is TRBV3-1 (or the pseudogene TRBV3-2) and J usage is TRBJ1-1; a possible D gene is TRBD1 (6 bases). CDR1 is LGHDT and CDR2 is YNNKEL in the germline V gene (reference sequence). The V and J ends lost 6 bases and 3 bases respectively, with 23 bases between them. CDR3 size: 17 residues. DNA of the CDR3: TGTGCCAGCAGTAACCAAGTGGCAGGGGATGGGGACACTGAAGCTTTCTTT. It yields the protein CASSNQVAGDGDTEAFF.

The chain carries TRBV5-1 and TRBJ2-5, with 9 bases fitting TRBD1. The CDR3 runs 14 residues. Germline V CDR1 and CDR2: SGHRS, YFSETQ. J lost 5 bases, V lost 6 bases, and 8 bases had no gene match. The CDR3 region has the DNA TGCGCCAGCAAAGGGACAGGGAGTCCGGAGACCCAGTACTTC. This sequence encodes CASKGTGSPETQYF.